This passage covers 30 T cell receptor beta chains from one sample sequenced in a study of T-cell reconstitution after alpha-beta-depleted transplantation in children. Preparing the TCRbeta library involved the use of unique molecular identifiers. A single record per CDR3 protein comes from TCRdb applying MiXCR to the PCR reads. The sample holds hundreds of thousands of distinct CDR3 sequences, around 7.3% seen once. Overall study findings and caveats: The main origin of T-cell counts and diversity one year after transplant was newly produced T cells.

The antigens of these receptors remain unknown. This specimen was peripheral blood, taken 360 days after TCRalphabeta/CD19-depleted stem cell transplant. The receptors shown here come from a female patient aged 2 to 10 who had a stem cell transplant for Fanconi anemia, so the T cells may come from the graft donor.

The table lists this clonotype with many counts. The chain has TRBV5-1 and TRBJ1-2, with D possibly TRBD1 on 6 matching bases. The CDR3 is 14 amino acids. Trimming took off 0 bases at V and 4 bases at J, with 10 bases between the two ends. Germline V gives CDR1 SGHRS, CDR2 YFSETQ. The CDR3 DNA reads TGCGCCAGCAGCTTGGCACAGGGCGGCTATGGCTACACCTTC. Translation: CASSLAQGGYGYTF.

Only one count was recorded for this clonotype. A read error is possible here, since a much larger clone lies one base away. The chain couples TRBV6-5 to TRBJ2-1; 7 bases fit TRBD2. The germline V gene has CDR1 MNHEY and CDR2 SVGAGI. The CDR3 has 12 residues. Here the CDR3 reads CATSRGNNELFF. The DNA of the CDR3 is TGTGCCACCTCGCGGGGGAACAATGAGCTGTTCTTC.

The gene calls are TRBV20-1 and TRBJ1-1, with TRBD1 identical over 10 bases. After removal of 5 bases from V and 3 bases from J, the junction contained 6 bases not matched to a gene. From germline, CDR1 is DFQATT and CDR2 SNEGSKA (reference sequence). CDR3 size: 14 residues. The CDR3 nucleotides read TGCAGTGCTCCTGACAGGGGGCATGACACTGAAGCTTTCTTT. Translating gives CSAPDRGHDTEAFF.

This clonotype was found many times. This chain joins TRBV29-1 and TRBJ1-5, with TRBD1 identical over 7 bases. This CDR3 is built from 13 residues. The ends lost 4 bases at V and 4 bases at J; junction bases unmatched: 4. CDR1 SQVTM and CDR2 ANQGSEA come from the germline V gene. Written as DNA, the CDR3 is TGCAGCGTTGGGGCAGGGGGGAATCAGCCCCAGCATTTT. Translating gives CSVGAGGNQPQHF.

The chain combines TRBV5-1 with TRBJ2-3; the D gene could be TRBD1 or TRBD2 (7 bases each). CDR1 is SGHRS and CDR2 is YFSETQ in the germline V gene. CDR3 size: 16 residues. V was pared by 0 bases and J by 4 bases, with 15 bases between. DNA for the CDR3: TGCGCCAGCAGCTTGGTTTCAGGGGGGGTTTCAGATACGCAGTATTTT. The encoded protein is CASSLVSGGVSDTQYF.

The rearrangement links TRBV7-9 to TRBJ1-2; no clear D. Trimming took 2 bases from V and 4 from J, leaving 11 bases between them. The CDR3 totals 14 residues. CDR1 and CDR2 (germline): SEHNR, FQNEAQ (reference sequence). CDR3 sequence reads: CASSLSEGSYGYTF. The DNA for the CDR3 is TGTGCCAGCAGCTTAAGTGAAGGGAGCTATGGCTACACCTTC.

This clonotype came up a few times. The chain carries TRBV4-2 and TRBJ2-1; TRBD2 aligns across 8 bases. Trimming removed 4 bases from V and 6 bases from J; junction bases left unmatched: 11. The germline V gene encodes CDR1 LGHNA and CDR2 YNFKEQ. CDR3 size: 16 residues. CDR3 residues: CASSPIQTSEGNEQFF. The CDR3 DNA follows: TGTGCCAGCAGCCCCATCCAGACTAGCGAGGGCAATGAGCAGTTCTTC.

Ten or more counts support this clonotype. This chain joins TRBV20-1 and TRBJ2-1, with D uncertain. Germline V gives CDR1 DFQATT, CDR2 SNEGSKA (reference sequence). Trimming stripped 3 bases from V and 4 bases from J, with 10 bases between. The length of the CDR3 is 13 residues. CDR3 region: CSASVGPYNEQFF. The DNA for the CDR3 is TGCAGTGCTAGTGTCGGGCCGTACAATGAGCAGTTCTTC.

This clonotype was detected a few times. The chain employs TRBV6-2 or TRBV6-3 and TRBJ1-3; D call uncertain. The V gene's germline CDR1 is MNHEY and CDR2 SVGEGT. V lost 5 bases, J lost 0 bases, and 14 bases lay in between. The CDR3 covers 16 residues. The CDR3 protein is CASSNPGLISGNTIYF. The CDR3 nucleotides are TGTGCCAGCAGTAACCCTGGACTGATCTCTGGAAACACCATATATTTT.

This clonotype was seen repeatedly, ten times or more. This chain joins TRBV7-9 and TRBJ1-1, with D uncertain. Germline V gene sequence: CDR1 SEHNR, CDR2 FQNEAQ (reference sequence). V was pared by 0 bases and J by 1 base, with 9 bases between. This CDR3 contains 15 residues. Written as DNA, the CDR3 is TGTGCCAGCAGCTTAGCCGGAGTTAAGAACACTGAAGCTTTCTTT. Encoded protein: CASSLAGVKNTEAFF.

There are many counts of this clonotype. V usage is TRBV4-2 and J usage is TRBJ1-1; D gene uncertain. Trimming took off 0 bases at V and 9 bases at J, with 17 bases between the two ends. The CDR3 is made up of 15 amino acids. The germline gives CDR1 LGHNA, CDR2 YNFKEQ. The CDR3 DNA is TGTGCCAGCAGCCAAGATCAAGCCTCCCAGGATAAAGCTTTCTTT. As protein: CASSQDQASQDKAFF.

This clonotype has a count of ten or more. This rearrangement joins TRBV28 to TRBJ2-7; D is unresolved. V lost 3 bases and J lost 3, with 9 bases in between. The V gene's germline CDR1 is MDHEN and CDR2 SYDVKM. The CDR3 sequence is 13 residues long. The DNA for the CDR3 is TGTGCCAGCAGTTTTATCCGGATCTACGAGCAGTACTTC. It specifies CASSFIRIYEQYF.

This clonotype was recorded many times. The rearrangement joins TRBV9 to TRBJ1-2, with 7 bases that match TRBD1. Germline values: CDR1 SGDLS, CDR2 YYNGEE. The trim removed 3 bases at V and 8 bases at J, leaving 4 bases unmatched. The CDR3 totals 12 residues. Here the CDR3 DNA reads TGTGCCAGCAGCGGACAGGGTCAGGGCTACACCTTC. Encoded protein: CASSGQGQGYTF.

This clonotype was detected many times. The chain has TRBV10-3 and TRBJ1-2, with D uncertain. There are 16 residues in the CDR3. Germline CDR1 reads ENHRY; CDR2 reads SYGVKD. The V end was cut by 2 bases, the J end by 4 bases, with 17 bases between. The CDR3 region is CAISEPAGYSTYGYTF. The CDR3 DNA is TGTGCCATCAGTGAGCCGGCGGGGTACAGTACCTATGGCTACACCTTC.

This clonotype came up many times. The V and J genes are TRBV3-1 and TRBJ2-7; TRBD2 agrees at 11 bases. CDR3 length: 16 amino acids. Germline V lookup: CDR1 LGHDT, CDR2 YNNKEL (reference sequence). The J segment lost 7 bases and the V segment lost 1 base, leaving 9 bases of the junction unmatched. CDR3 region: CASSQVRLAGSREQYF. The CDR3 region has the DNA TGTGCCAGCAGCCAAGTCAGACTAGCGGGATCTCGGGAGCAGTACTTC.

This clonotype came up a few times. The chain couples TRBV5-6 to TRBJ2-7; the D is unclear. The V end was cut by 2 bases, the J end by 0 bases, with 12 bases between. The CDR3 loop spans 15 amino acids. Per germline, CDR1 SGHDT and CDR2 YYEEEE. In DNA form, the CDR3 reads TGTGCCAGCAGCTTTTTCGAAGGGATCTCCTACGAGCAGTACGTC. Residues: CASSFFEGISYEQYV.

This clonotype was recorded many times. J is TRBJ2-7 and V is TRBV2, with D unresolved. V was shortened by 4 bases and J by 6 bases, with 4 bases between the two germline ends. This CDR3 region has 10 residues. CDR1 SNHLY and CDR2 FYNNEI come from the germline V gene. This chain's CDR3 is CASSVSEQYF. The DNA of the CDR3 is TGTGCCAGCAGTGTAAGCGAGCAGTACTTC.

CDR3 sequence (DNA): TGTGCCAGCAGTTATGCCGGGACCTCCGGGGGTTCGTACACCTTC. Residues: CASSYAGTSGGSYTF. This chain links TRBV6-5 with TRBJ1-2; maybe TRBD1 (5 bases). V was clipped by 3 bases and J by 11 bases, with 22 bases between them. There are 15 residues in the CDR3. Germline CDR1 MNHEY, CDR2 SVGAGI.

This clonotype was seen at least ten times. The chain couples TRBV28 to TRBJ2-3, with unresolved D. The CDR3 has 13 amino acids. Germline V gives CDR1 MDHEN, CDR2 SYDVKM. Trimming pared 3 bases from V and 3 bases from J, leaving 7 bases between. The CDR3 DNA reads TGTGCCAGCAGTTTTCCCGGAACAGATACGCAGTATTTT. Translation: CASSFPGTDTQYF.

The chain is built from TRBV11-2 and TRBJ1-1, with D unclear. V lost 8 bases and J 0 bases, leaving 10 bases between the germline ends. Germline V CDR1 and CDR2: SGHAT, FQNNGV. The CDR3 runs 13 residues. The CDR3 here is CASRAVMNTEAFF. The CDR3 nucleotides are TGTGCCAGCCGAGCAGTTATGAACACTGAAGCTTTCTTT. Supplemented by reference TRBV11-2 and TRBJ1-1, the full variable domain reads EAGVAQSPRYKIIEKRQSVAFWCNPISGHATLYWYQQILGQGPKLLIQFQNNGVVDDSQLPKDRFSAERLKGVDSTLKIQPAKLEDSAVYLCASRAVMNTEAFFGQGTRLTVV.

The chain links TRBV30 to TRBJ2-1, with 10 bases aligning to TRBD2. J lost 7 bases, V lost 3 bases, and 6 bases had no gene match. Germline V CDR1 and CDR2: GTSNPN, SVGIG (reference sequence). The CDR3 contains 14 residues. CDR3 nucleotide sequence: TGTGCCTGGAGCTTTCTAGCGGGAGTAAATGAGCAGTTCTTC. Amino acids: CAWSFLAGVNEQFF.

This clonotype was seen a handful of times. The CDR3 protein is CASSLGWLAVHSYNEQFF. The CDR3 nucleotides are TGTGCCAGCAGCTTAGGGTGGCTAGCGGTGCACTCCTACAATGAGCAGTTCTTC. The chain uses TRBV11-2 and TRBJ2-1; TRBD2 matches at 7 bases. The CDR3 totals 18 residues. V trimming: 1 base; J trimming: 0 bases; junction bases outside the gene matches: 9. The germline V gene encodes CDR1 SGHAT and CDR2 FQNNGV.

The table lists this clonotype with many counts. The V call is TRBV9, the J call TRBJ2-7; the D gene is possibly TRBD2 (5 bases). Per the germline V gene, CDR1 is SGDLS and CDR2 is YYNGEE. V was trimmed by 3 bases and J by 5 bases, leaving 12 bases between them. The CDR3 is 13 amino acids. CDR3 coding DNA: TGTGCCAGCAGCGAGGGCAGGCGGGACGAGCAGTACTTC. Translation: CASSEGRRDEQYF.

This clonotype was detected a few times. The chain carries TRBV7-2 and TRBJ1-1; tentatively, D is TRBD1 (5 bases). Germline assignment: CDR1 SGHTA and CDR2 FQGNSA. The CDR3 is made up of 15 amino acids. V lost 4 bases and J 2 bases, leaving 14 bases between the germline ends. Written as DNA, the CDR3 is TGTGCCAGCAGCTGGGCGGGGGGGGATAACACTGAAGCTTTCTTT. It translates to CASSWAGGDNTEAFF.

This clonotype was counted a few times. The chain joins TRBV5-1 to TRBJ2-7; a possible D gene is TRBD1 (6 bases). The CDR3 runs 15 residues. V was clipped by 3 bases and J by 2 bases, with 15 bases between them. Germline assignment: CDR1 SGHRS and CDR2 YFSETQ. The CDR3 bases are TGCGCCAGCAGCTCAGGGGCTAGATCTGCCTACGAGCAGTACTTC. This translates into CASSSGARSAYEQYF.

This clonotype has just a few counts. The chain uses TRBV11-1 and TRBJ2-1; tentative D call: TRBD2 (5 bases). The CDR3 totals 13 residues. The germline V and J ends were trimmed by 3 bases and 5 bases, with 8 bases remaining between them. Per the germline V gene, CDR1 is SGHAT and CDR2 is FQDESV (reference sequence). Here the CDR3 DNA reads TGTGCCAGCAGCTTCGGGATAGACAATGAGCAGTTCTTC. As protein: CASSFGIDNEQFF. Drawing the rest from reference TRBV11-1 and TRBJ2-1, the complete variable domain is EAEVAQSPRYKITEKSQAVAFWCDPISGHATLYWYRQILGQGPELLVQFQDESVVDDSQLPKDRFSAERLKGVDSTLKIQPAELGDSAMYLCASSFGIDNEQFFGPGTRLTVL.

The rearrangement joins TRBV5-1 to TRBJ1-5; the D gene is possibly TRBD1 (6 bases). The germline V and J ends were trimmed by 0 bases and 6 bases, with 13 bases remaining between them. The CDR3 consists of 15 residues. Germline CDR1 reads SGHRS; CDR2 reads YFSETQ. The CDR3 reads CASSLDGGRIQPQHF. The CDR3 DNA reads as TGCGCCAGCAGCTTGGATGGGGGGCGTATTCAGCCCCAGCATTTT.

This clonotype has ten or more counts. The CDR3 DNA reads as TGCAGCGTTGACAGGGCCTTCTACAATGAGCAGTTCTTC. Its translation is CSVDRAFYNEQFF. The rearrangement links TRBV29-1 to TRBJ2-1; TRBD1 might be the D (5 bases). Between the trimmed V and J ends, which lost 3 bases and 3 bases, there was a span of 9 bases. The CDR3 has 13 residues. Germline V lookup: CDR1 SQVTM, CDR2 ANQGSEA.

This rearrangement joins TRBV6-5 to TRBJ1-5; tentative D call: TRBD1 (6 bases). The CDR3 spans 15 residues. Germline V gene sequence: CDR1 MNHEY, CDR2 SVGAGI. V was cut by 4 bases and J by 1 base, with 11 bases left in between. Here the CDR3 reads CASSSGDTSNQPQHF. The CDR3 DNA reads TGTGCCAGCAGTTCAGGGGATACAAGCAATCAGCCCCAGCATTTT.

This clonotype has ten or more counts. The gene calls are TRBV3-1 and TRBJ2-1, with a weak D call TRBD1 (6 bases). V was shortened by 2 bases and J by 0 bases, with 14 bases between the two germline ends. This CDR3 comprises 17 residues. From germline, CDR1 is LGHDT and CDR2 YNNKEL (reference sequence). CDR3: CASSQLRQVTSYNEQFF. The CDR3 nucleotides are TGTGCCAGCAGCCAACTACGACAGGTGACCTCCTACAATGAGCAGTTCTTC.